The 29 T cell receptor beta chains below come from one sample, sequenced in a study of monozygotic twins with cystic fibrosis. The data were produced by immunoSEQ multiplex PCR, yet TCRdb's version contains in-frame clones alone and is incomplete. In the table there are around 35,000 clones, roughly 84% of which are singletons. Sequences were obtained from blood. These receptors were collected from a girl aged 2 to 10 with cystic fibrosis.

CDR3 sequence reads: CASSPGTEHGYTF. The CDR3 DNA follows: TGTGCCAGCAGCCCCGGGACGGAACATGGCTACACCTTC. The V gene is TRBV7-3, the J gene TRBJ1-2; tentative D call: TRBD1 (5 bases). The V end was cut by 5 bases, the J end by 6 bases, with 13 bases between. The CDR3 covers 13 residues. In germline, CDR1 is SGHTA, CDR2 FQGTGA.

This rearrangement joins TRBV27 to TRBJ2-3, with D unresolved. The V gene lost 1 base and the J gene lost 0 bases, with 8 bases spanning the gap. The length of the CDR3 is 15 residues. Germline V gene lookup returns CDR1 MNHEY and CDR2 SMNVEV (reference sequence). In nucleotides, the CDR3 is TGTGCCAGCAGTTTATTTCGGATTAGCACAGATACGCAGTATTTT. As protein: CASSLFRISTDTQYF.

The chain combines TRBV6-1 with TRBJ2-2; D gene ambiguous. Trimming left V 7 bases short and J 3 bases short, with 3 bases between. The CDR3 contains 11 residues. Germline lookup yields CDR1 MNHNS and CDR2 SASEGT. The CDR3 coding sequence is TGTGCCAGCAAGCACACCGGGGAGCTGTTTTTT. Residues: CASKHTGELFF.

J is TRBJ2-5 and V is TRBV30, with TRBD1 matching over 9 bases. The CDR3 contains 11 residues. Trimming removed 5 bases from V and 5 bases from J; junction bases left unmatched: 0. The germline V gene encodes CDR1 GTSNPN and CDR2 SVGIG (reference sequence). The CDR3 protein is CAWGTGETQYF. The CDR3 region has the DNA TGTGCCTGGGGGACAGGGGAGACCCAGTACTTC.

The J gene is TRBJ2-5, the V gene TRBV5-4; the D gene is possibly TRBD2 (5 bases). The V gene lost 4 bases and the J gene lost 5 bases, with 15 bases spanning the gap. This CDR3 is 14 amino acids long. Germline V CDR1 and CDR2: SGHNT, YYREEE (reference sequence). In DNA form, the CDR3 reads TGTGCCAGCAGCCTGAATACCGACTACGAGACCCAGTACTTC. Encoded protein: CASSLNTDYETQYF. The full variable domain, in which reference TRBV5-4 and TRBJ2-5 provide the parts outside the CDR3, is ETGVTQSPTHLIKTRGQQVTLRCSSQSGHNTVSWYQQALGQGPQFIFQYYREEENGRGNFPPRFSGLQFPNYSSELNVNALELDDSALYLCASSLNTDYETQYFGPGTRLLVL.

The chain is built from TRBV30 and TRBJ1-4, with a tentative D call TRBD1 (6 bases). This CDR3 has 14 amino acids. Germline CDR1 is GTSNPN and CDR2 is SVGIG (reference sequence). V lost 4 bases and J 7 bases, leaving 16 bases between the germline ends. The CDR3 nucleotides read TGTGCCTGGAATGAACAGGGTTTAGGTGAAAAACTGTTTTTT. Translated, it gives CAWNEQGLGEKLFF.

This clone appeared once. The chain recombines TRBV4-2 with TRBJ2-4; perhaps D is TRBD1 or TRBD2 (5 bases each). The V gene lost 1 base and the J gene lost 6 bases, with 16 bases spanning the gap. Germline CDR1 and CDR2: LGHNA and YNFKEQ. This CDR3 has 16 amino acids. The CDR3 DNA is TGTGCCAGCAGCCAAGTCGGGACCGGGACCGTAAACATTCAGTACTTC. Protein: CASSQVGTGTVNIQYF.

This clone was seen a few times. The chain uses TRBV5-4 and TRBJ1-2; TRBD1 matches 7 bases. Looked up from germline, CDR1 is SGHNT and CDR2 is YYREEE (reference sequence). CDR3 length: 13 residues. The V and J ends lost 2 bases and 3 bases, in that order; junction bases with no gene match: 1. In nucleotides, the CDR3 is TGTGCCAGCAGCTTTACAGGGGACTATGGCTACACCTTC. Its protein is CASSFTGDYGYTF.

The chain is built from TRBV11-3 and TRBJ2-7; possible D gene TRBD1, 5 bases. Per the germline V gene, CDR1 is SGHNT and CDR2 is YENEEA. The V end was cut by 5 bases, the J end by 4 bases, with 12 bases between. The CDR3 contains 13 residues. The CDR3 coding sequence is TGTGCCAGCAGCCCAAGTGACAGTTACGAGCAGTACTTC. This translates into CASSPSDSYEQYF. The full variable domain, its missing parts supplied by reference TRBV11-3 and TRBJ2-7, is EAGVVQSPRYKIIEKKQPVAFWCNPISGHNTLYWYLQNLGQGPELLIRYENEEAVDDSQLPKDRFSAERLKGVDSTLKIQPAELGDSAVYLCASSPSDSYEQYFGPGTRLTVT.

With regard to this clone: Other nucleotide sequences from this sample produce the same CDR3. The V call is TRBV29-1, the J call TRBJ1-2; 7 bases map to TRBD1. Germline trimming cut 4 bases from V and 4 bases from J; bases unmatched to any gene: 0. The CDR3 loop spans 11 amino acids. Germline values: CDR1 SQVTM, CDR2 ANQGSEA. The CDR3 protein is CSVGQGYGYTF. CDR3 nucleotides: TGCAGCGTTGGACAGGGCTATGGCTACACCTTC.

J is TRBJ1-4 and V is TRBV5-8; no clear D. Trimming pared 3 bases from V and 5 bases from J, leaving 11 bases between. CDR1 is SGHTS, CDR2 YDEGEE, per germline. The length of the CDR3 is 14 residues. The CDR3 region has the DNA TGTGCCAGCAGCTATACCCCGGGGAATGAAAAACTGTTTTTT. Its protein is CASSYTPGNEKLFF.

This sequence joins TRBV7-3 and TRBJ2-1; no clear D. This CDR3 is 13 amino acids long. Trimming shortened V by 3 bases and J by 3 bases, and 6 bases separated the two germline ends. Germline CDR1 SGHTA, CDR2 FQGTGA. This CDR3 is CASSLGHYNEQFF. The CDR3 coding sequence is TGTGCCAGCAGCTTGGGTCACTACAATGAGCAGTTCTTC.

The rearrangement links TRBV7-2 to TRBJ1-4; D is unresolved. Germline V gene sequence: CDR1 SGHTA, CDR2 FQGNSA. V was shortened by 3 bases and J by 7 bases, with 18 bases between the two germline ends. The CDR3 is 16 amino acids. The CDR3 sequence: CASSLSYRPSSEKLFF. CDR3 bases: TGTGCCAGCAGCTTGTCTTATAGGCCATCCTCTGAAAAACTGTTTTTT. The full variable domain, its missing parts supplied by reference TRBV7-2 and TRBJ1-4, is GAGVSQSPSNKVTEKGKDVELRCDPISGHTALYWYRQSLGQGLEFLIYFQGNSAPDKSGLPSDRFSAERTGGSVSTLTIQRTQQEDSAVYLCASSLSYRPSSEKLFFGSGTQLSVL.

The chain has TRBV18 and TRBJ2-7, with no clear D. V was trimmed by 3 bases and J by 0 bases, leaving 9 bases between them. The CDR3 has 14 residues. Germline V gene data show CDR1 as KGHSH and CDR2 as LQKENI. The CDR3 DNA reads as TGTGCCAGCTCACCGGACCCCAGCTCCTACGAGCAGTACTTC. It translates to CASSPDPSSYEQYF.

The chain is built from TRBV6-5 and TRBJ1-5; 7 nucleotides line up with TRBD1. The V gene's germline CDR1 is MNHEY and CDR2 SVGAGI. With 0 bases clipped from V and 6 bases from J, the junction kept 5 bases outside the gene matches. CDR3 length: 15 amino acids. CDR3 nucleotides: TGTGCCAGCAGTTACTCAACAGGGGTAGGTCAGCCCCAGCATTTT. It codes for CASSYSTGVGQPQHF.

This clone was seen just once. This chain uses TRBV4-2 with TRBJ2-7, with D perhaps TRBD2 (7 bases). The CDR3 length is 16 residues. CDR1 LGHNA and CDR2 YNFKEQ come from the germline V gene. V was pared by 0 bases and J by 2 bases, with 14 bases between. The chain's CDR3 is CASSQDLGGPPYEQYF. The DNA of the CDR3 is TGTGCCAGCAGCCAAGATCTGGGGGGGCCCCCCTACGAGCAGTACTTC.

The V call is TRBV27, the J call TRBJ1-2; 11 bases fit TRBD1. V shed 5 bases, J shed 6 bases, and the junction held 8 bases outside the gene matches. This CDR3 comprises 15 residues. CDR1 is MNHEY and CDR2 is SMNVEV in the germline V gene (reference sequence). The CDR3 sequence: CASSASGTGGNGYTF. The CDR3 DNA reads TGTGCCAGCAGTGCATCCGGGACAGGGGGTAATGGCTACACCTTC.

The rearrangement joins TRBV10-3 to TRBJ1-4; the D gene is possibly TRBD1 (5 bases). Between the trimmed V and J ends, which lost 6 bases and 3 bases, there was a span of 14 bases. Germline V CDR1 and CDR2: ENHRY, SYGVKD. This CDR3 is 15 amino acids long. CDR3 bases: TGTGCCATCAGCCGACAGCGCTCTCCTAATGAAAAACTGTTTTTT. Translation: CAISRQRSPNEKLFF.

The chain recombines TRBV6-1 with TRBJ1-1; TRBD1 might be the D (6 bases). Per the germline V gene, CDR1 is MNHNS and CDR2 is SASEGT. The length of the CDR3 is 14 residues. V was trimmed by 6 bases and J by 0 bases, leaving 11 bases between them. The CDR3 region is CASSLDSLNTEAFF. The CDR3 coding sequence is TGTGCCAGCAGCTTGGACAGCCTGAACACTGAAGCTTTCTTT.

This chain connects TRBV21-1 to TRBJ2-6. TRBV21-1 is an annotated pseudogene. CDR3 length equals 16 residues. The CDR3 is CASSKLKDSGANVLTF. CDR3 coding DNA: TGTGCCAGCAGCAAGTTAAAGGACTCTGGGGCCAACGTCCTGACTTTC.

This chain links TRBV9 with TRBJ2-7; the D is unclear. Germline V gives CDR1 SGDLS, CDR2 YYNGEE. CDR3 length: 14 residues. Deletions cut 0 bases from V and 0 bases from J, with 7 bases between. CDR3 sequence (DNA): TGTGCCAGCAGCGTAGATGATGTCTCCTACGAGCAGTACTTC. This sequence encodes CASSVDDVSYEQYF.

This chain uses TRBV7-2 with TRBJ1-2; D might be TRBD1 (6 bases). Germline CDR1 SGHTA, CDR2 FQGNSA. The CDR3 loop spans 18 amino acids. V lost 5 bases and J 4 bases, leaving 26 bases between the germline ends. The CDR3 sequence: CASSPGGNGGSGSYGYTF. The DNA for the CDR3 is TGTGCCAGCAGCCCCGGAGGCAATGGGGGCTCGGGATCCTATGGCTACACCTTC.

This sequence joins TRBV7-2 and TRBJ2-7; D not resolved. The germline V and J ends were trimmed by 5 bases and 5 bases, with 16 bases remaining between them. Germline CDR1 and CDR2: SGHTA and FQGNSA. CDR3 size: 14 residues. The CDR3 region is CASSSRTIRNEQYF. The CDR3 bases are TGTGCCAGCAGCAGCAGGACGATAAGAAACGAGCAGTACTTC.

The genes are TRBV5-8 and TRBJ1-2; TRBD1 matches 7 bases. CDR1 is SGHTS and CDR2 is YDEGEE in the germline V gene. V shed 4 bases and J 7 bases; nucleotides not matched to a gene: 13. CDR3 length equals 15 residues. The CDR3, as DNA: TGTGCCAGCAGCAAGGGACAGACCCAGTTAGGTGGCTACACCTTC. Translating it yields CASSKGQTQLGGYTF.

The chain combines TRBV7-2 with TRBJ2-1; D unclear. This CDR3 comprises 13 residues. V was trimmed by 5 bases and J by 4 bases, leaving 9 bases between them. The germline V gene encodes CDR1 SGHTA and CDR2 FQGNSA. The CDR3 DNA reads as TGTGCCAGCAGCCCAGCTGGGTACAATGAGCAGTTCTTC. Translation gives CASSPAGYNEQFF. Based on the CDR3 plus reference TRBV7-2 and TRBJ2-1, the full variable domain is GAGVSQSPSNKVTEKGKDVELRCDPISGHTALYWYRQSLGQGLEFLIYFQGNSAPDKSGLPSDRFSAERTGGSVSTLTIQRTQQEDSAVYLCASSPAGYNEQFFGPGTRLTVL.

The V gene is TRBV11-2, the J gene TRBJ2-1, with D possibly TRBD1 on 5 matching bases. CDR1 and CDR2 (germline): SGHAT, FQNNGV. V lost 5 bases, J lost 13 bases, and 12 bases lay in between. This CDR3 is 11 amino acids long. The CDR3 loop is CASSRDRPQFF. The CDR3 bases are TGTGCCAGCAGCCGAGACAGACCACAGTTCTTC.

The chain links TRBV2 to TRBJ1-2; a possible D gene is TRBD1 (5 bases). The CDR3 contains 10 residues. Germline V gene lookup returns CDR1 SNHLY and CDR2 FYNNEI. Trimming shortened V by 6 bases and J by 8 bases, and 7 bases separated the two germline ends. CDR3 region: CASRRGGYTF. The CDR3 nucleotides read TGTGCCAGCAGGAGGGGAGGCTACACCTTC.

This chain uses TRBV25-1 with TRBJ2-2, with D uncertain. The CDR3 consists of 12 residues. Between the trimmed V and J ends, which lost 2 bases and 7 bases, there was a span of 5 bases. Germline loops: CDR1 MGHDK, CDR2 SYGVNS. CDR3 residues: CASSERFGELFF. Written as DNA, the CDR3 is TGTGCCAGCAGTGAAAGGTTCGGGGAGCTGTTTTTT.

This clone was seen a handful of times. The CDR3 nucleotides read TGTGCCAGTAGTACGGCAGGGAGGCGCACAGATACGCAGTATTTT. Amino acids: CASSTAGRRTDTQYF. The rearrangement links TRBV19 to TRBJ2-3; the D gene is possibly TRBD2 (6 bases). This CDR3 region has 15 residues. The germline CDR1 and CDR2 sequences are LNHDA and SQIVND (reference sequence). V lost 4 bases, J lost 1 base, and 12 bases lay in between.